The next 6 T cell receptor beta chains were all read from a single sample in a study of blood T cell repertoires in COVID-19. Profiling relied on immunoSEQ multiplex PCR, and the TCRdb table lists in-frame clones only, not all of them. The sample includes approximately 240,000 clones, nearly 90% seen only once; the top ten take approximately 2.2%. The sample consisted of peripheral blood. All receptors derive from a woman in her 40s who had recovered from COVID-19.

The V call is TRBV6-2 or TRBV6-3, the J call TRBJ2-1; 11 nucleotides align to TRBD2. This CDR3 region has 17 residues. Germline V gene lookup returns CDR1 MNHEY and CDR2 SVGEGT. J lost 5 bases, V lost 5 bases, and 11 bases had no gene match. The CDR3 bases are TGTGCCAGCAGTGGGGGCTCGACTAGCGGGGTCAACAATGAGCAGTTCTTC. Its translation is CASSGGSTSGVNNEQFF.

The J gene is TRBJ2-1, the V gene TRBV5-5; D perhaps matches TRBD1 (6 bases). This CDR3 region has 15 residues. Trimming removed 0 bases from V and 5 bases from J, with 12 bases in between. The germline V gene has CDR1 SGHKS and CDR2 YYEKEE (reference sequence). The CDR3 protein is CASSLVRGSHNEQFF. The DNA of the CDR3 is TGTGCCAGCAGCTTGGTTAGGGGGAGTCACAATGAGCAGTTCTTC.

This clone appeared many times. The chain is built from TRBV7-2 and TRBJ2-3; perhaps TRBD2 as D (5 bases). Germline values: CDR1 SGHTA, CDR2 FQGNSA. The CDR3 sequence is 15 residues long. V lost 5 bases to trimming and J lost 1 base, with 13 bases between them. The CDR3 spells CASSPLATRTDTQYF. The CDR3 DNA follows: TGTGCCAGCAGCCCTCTAGCTACTCGCACAGATACGCAGTATTTT.

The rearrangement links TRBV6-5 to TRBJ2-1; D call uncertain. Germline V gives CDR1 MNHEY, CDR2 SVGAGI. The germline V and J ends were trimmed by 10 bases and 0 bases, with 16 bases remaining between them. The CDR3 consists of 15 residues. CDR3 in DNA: TGTGCCACCCACCGGGTTGCGAGCTCCTACAATGAGCAGTTCTTC. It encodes CATHRVASSYNEQFF.

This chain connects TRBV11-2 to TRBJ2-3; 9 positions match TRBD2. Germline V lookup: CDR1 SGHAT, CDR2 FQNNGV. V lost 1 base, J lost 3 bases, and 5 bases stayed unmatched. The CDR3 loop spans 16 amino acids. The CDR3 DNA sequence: TGTGCCAGCAGCTTAGCTAGCGGGAAACAAACAGATACGCAGTATTTT. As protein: CASSLASGKQTDTQYF.

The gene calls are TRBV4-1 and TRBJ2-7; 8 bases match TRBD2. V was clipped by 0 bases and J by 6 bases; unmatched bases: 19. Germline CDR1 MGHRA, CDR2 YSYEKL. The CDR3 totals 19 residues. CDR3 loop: CASSQDNPAGAPPLSEQYF. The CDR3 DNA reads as TGCGCCAGCAGCCAAGATAACCCAGCGGGAGCGCCACCCCTCTCCGAGCAGTACTTC.